This T cell receptor (beta chain) was sequenced for a study of OX40 agonist ivuxolimab in advanced cancers. Study background: The patients received agonistic anti-OX40 (CD134) antibody ivuxolimab.

CDR1 SGHVS and CDR2 FQNEAQ come from the germline V gene. The CDR3 consists of 15 residues. Between the trimmed V and J ends, which lost 0 bases and 4 bases, there was a span of 13 bases. Repertoires were generated with immunoSEQ multiplex PCR, while TCRdb's copy carries only in-frame clones and drops some. Of about 74,000 clones listed, approximately 90% are singletons. The input for sequencing was CD4+ or CD8+ T cells sorted from blood, taken in a trial of the OX40 agonist ivuxolimab. This TCR was recovered from an adult with an advanced solid tumor such as melanoma, head and neck, liver or kidney cancer. V and J are TRBV7-8 and TRBJ2-7; D is unclear. CDR3 bases: TGTGCCAGCAGCTTAGCGTCTGGTTTAGGGTACGAGCAGTACTTC. Translating it yields CASSLASGLGYEQYF. Full variable domain (remainder filled in from reference TRBV7-8 and TRBJ2-7): GAGVSQSPRYKVAKRGQDVALRCDPISGHVSLFWYQQALGQGPEFLTYFQNEAQLDKSGLPSDRFFAERPEGSVSTLKIQRTQQEDSAVYLCASSLASGLGYEQYFGPGTRLTVT.